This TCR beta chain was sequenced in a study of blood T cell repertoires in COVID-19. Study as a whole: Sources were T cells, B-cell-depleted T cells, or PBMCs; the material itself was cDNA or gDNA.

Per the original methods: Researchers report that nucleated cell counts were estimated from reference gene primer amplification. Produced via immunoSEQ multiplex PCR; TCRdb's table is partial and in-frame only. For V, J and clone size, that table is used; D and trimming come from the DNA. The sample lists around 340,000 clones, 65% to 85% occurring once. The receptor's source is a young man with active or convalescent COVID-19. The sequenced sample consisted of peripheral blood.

Here the CDR3 DNA reads TGTGCCAGCAGTTACGCTAGCGGGGGAGTAGATACGCAGTATTTT. This gives the protein CASSYASGGVDTQYF. This chain connects TRBV6-5 to TRBJ2-3, with TRBD2 identical over 10 bases. Per the germline V gene, CDR1 is MNHEY and CDR2 is SVGAGI. The junction had 4 bases not matched to a gene; V was cut back by 2 bases and J by 5 bases. The CDR3 extends over 15 amino acids.